The 9 T cell receptor beta chains in this list originate from one sample, sequenced in a study of shared clonotypes between healthy human individuals. Clones were read by immunoSEQ multiplex PCR, and TCRdb kept only the in-frame ones, dropping some. In the table there are fewer than 400,000 clones, approximately 74% of which are singletons. Material for sequencing was memory CD4+ T cells sorted from blood. Sample subset: CD45RA-negative fraction. Source of these receptors: a man aged 25-45 years in good health.

Written as DNA, the CDR3 is TGTGCCAGCAGCACGAAAGGACGGGACTCTGGAAACACCATATATTTT. Translated: CASSTKGRDSGNTIYF. The chain recombines TRBV5-8 with TRBJ1-3, with D hard to call. Per the germline V gene, CDR1 is SGHTS and CDR2 is YDEGEE. This CDR3 comprises 16 residues. The germline V and J ends were trimmed by 4 bases and 0 bases, with 14 bases remaining between them.

This rearrangement joins TRBV2 to TRBJ1-4, with 8 positions matching TRBD1. The CDR3 totals 14 residues. V dropped 5 bases and J dropped 5; count of bases not matched to a gene: 4. Germline V gene data show CDR1 as SNHLY and CDR2 as FYNNEI. The CDR3 DNA follows: TGTGCCAGCAGTAACAGGGGGGGAAATGAAAAACTGTTTTTT. Its translation is CASSNRGGNEKLFF.

The V call is TRBV5-6, the J call TRBJ2-5, with 16 bases matching TRBD2. This CDR3 region has 17 residues. J gave up 5 bases and V 3 bases, and 7 bases lay outside the gene matches. The germline CDR1 and CDR2 sequences are SGHDT and YYEEEE. The CDR3 nucleotides read TGTGCCAGCAGCTGGGGACTAGCGGGAGGGCTTCGGGAGACCCAGTACTTC. Translated, it gives CASSWGLAGGLRETQYF.

This clone was detected only once. This likely traces to a read error, being one base from a far larger clone. The conserved phenylalanine or tryptophan is not found at the CDR3 terminus, so this likely reflects a read error. This chain uses TRBV6-1 with TRBJ1-5, with D perhaps matching TRBD1 (5 bases). This CDR3 is built from 14 residues. CDR1 and CDR2 from the germline V gene are MNHNS and SASEGT. V dropped 3 bases and J dropped 7 bases, with 13 bases sitting between them. CDR3 sequence: CASSDQGRQQPQHL. CDR3 in DNA: TGTGCCAGCAGTGATCAGGGTAGGCAACAGCCCCAGCATCTT.

The genes are TRBV19 and TRBJ2-7; a possible D gene is TRBD1 (6 bases). Per the germline V gene, CDR1 is LNHDA and CDR2 is SQIVND (reference sequence). Trimming removed 5 bases at V and 7 bases at J, with 18 bases between. The CDR3 loop spans 14 amino acids. The CDR3 spells CASSQDSRGSEQYF. The CDR3 DNA reads as TGTGCCAGTAGTCAAGACAGCAGGGGTTCGGAGCAGTACTTC.

This clone showed up just a few times. The rearrangement uses TRBV10-3 and TRBJ1-5, with D unresolved. CDR1 and CDR2 (germline): ENHRY, SYGVKD. V lost 4 bases and J lost 6, with 13 bases in between. This CDR3 has 14 residues. The CDR3 DNA follows: TGTGCCATCAGTGGGACCGCCGCAAGTCAGCCCCAGCATTTT. The encoded protein is CAISGTAASQPQHF.

The chain uses TRBV6-6 and TRBJ2-7, with TRBD2 identical over 8 bases. CDR1 is MNHNY, CDR2 SVGAGI, per germline (reference sequence). The CDR3 is made up of 15 amino acids. The junction had 10 bases not matched to a gene; V was cut back by 5 bases and J by 4 bases. CDR3 bases: TGTGCCAGCAGTCCTCGGAGGACTAGCCTGTACGAGCAGTACTTC. Encoded protein: CASSPRRTSLYEQYF.

The chain joins TRBV10-3 to TRBJ2-7; 8 bases are shared with TRBD1. The CDR3 loop spans 15 amino acids. Germline V CDR1 and CDR2: ENHRY, SYGVKD. J gave up 3 bases and V 7 bases, and 11 bases lay outside the gene matches. Here the CDR3 reads CAINNRTGLNYEQYF. The CDR3 DNA follows: TGTGCCATCAATAACAGGACAGGGCTGAACTACGAGCAGTACTTC.

V and J are TRBV19 and TRBJ1-5; D remains ambiguous. The V gene's germline CDR1 is LNHDA and CDR2 SQIVND (reference sequence). Trimming stripped 3 bases from V and 0 bases from J, with 6 bases between. The length of the CDR3 is 14 residues. CDR3 sequence reads: CASSMLYSNQPQHF. CDR3 nucleotides: TGTGCCAGTAGTATGCTTTATAGCAATCAGCCCCAGCATTTT.